A single sample gave rise to the 25 T cell receptor beta chains below, sequenced in a study of regulatory T cells in long-lasting Graves disease. Through Arm-PCR of CDR3 regions and iRepertoire HTBI primers, TCR beta libraries were built. TCRdb passed the multiplex PCR reads through MiXCR, listing each CDR3 protein once. Here the sample spans 530,000 or so distinct CDR3 sequences, less than 15% being singletons. Time point here: newly diagnosed GD, antithyroid drugs for less than 3 months. TCR sequences were obtained from RNA taken from PBMCs. These same records also appear under a second study, on T cells in Graves' hyperthyroidism and ophthalmopathy.

The sample in question was peripheral blood mononuclear cells (PBMCs), obtained at new diagnosis, from a patient treated with antithyroid drugs. These receptors were obtained from a man aged 25 to 45 with Graves disease.

In this sample, this clonotype turned up many times. V and J are TRBV6-1 and TRBJ2-7; D perhaps matches TRBD2 (5 bases). Trimming took off 11 bases at V and 0 bases at J, with 14 bases between the two ends. This CDR3 spans 13 amino acids. Looked up from germline, CDR1 is MNHNS and CDR2 is SASEGT. The CDR3 here is CALSRGSSYEQYF. The CDR3 coding sequence is TGTGCCTTGAGTCGGGGTAGCTCCTACGAGCAGTACTTC.

The chain carries TRBV7-8 and TRBJ1-5, with a weak D call TRBD1 (5 bases). The germline V and J ends were trimmed by 4 bases and 5 bases, with 18 bases remaining between them. Germline lookup yields CDR1 SGHVS and CDR2 FQNEAQ. The CDR3 spans 16 residues. CDR3: CASSSRFSAGDQPQHF. The CDR3 coding sequence is TGTGCCAGCAGCTCACGTTTCTCTGCGGGGGATCAGCCCCAGCATTTT. Supplemented by reference TRBV7-8 and TRBJ1-5, the full variable domain reads GAGVSQSPRYKVAKRGQDVALRCDPISGHVSLFWYQQALGQGPEFLTYFQNEAQLDKSGLPSDRFFAERPEGSVSTLKIQRTQQEDSAVYLCASSSRFSAGDQPQHFGDGTRLSIL.

This chain links TRBV3-1 with TRBJ2-1; 11 bases are a match to TRBD2. This CDR3 region has 17 residues. Germline V CDR1 and CDR2: LGHDT, YNNKEL (reference sequence). J was trimmed by 4 bases and V by 5 bases; bases with no gene match: 10. CDR3 DNA: TGTGCCAGCAGCTCCACCTCCGGGACTAGCGGATACAATGAGCAGTTCTTC. This encodes CASSSTSGTSGYNEQFF.

This clonotype has more than one count but fewer than ten. This chain connects TRBV20-1 to TRBJ2-3, with D unclear. The CDR3 totals 16 residues. Germline V gene lookup returns CDR1 DFQATT and CDR2 SNEGSKA (reference sequence). V lost 0 bases to trimming and J lost 0 bases, with 13 bases between them. CDR3 protein: CSARDRRAASTDTQYF. The DNA for the CDR3 is TGCAGTGCTAGAGATCGGCGTGCGGCTAGCACAGATACGCAGTATTTT.

The chain links TRBV5-6 to TRBJ2-1; 7 nucleotides agree with TRBD1. The CDR3 loop spans 16 amino acids. CDR1 is SGHDT, CDR2 YYEEEE, per germline. V dropped 3 bases and J dropped 7; count of bases not matched to a gene: 13. CDR3 loop: CASSSPDRAIKNEQFF. The CDR3, as DNA: TGTGCCAGCAGCTCCCCCGACAGGGCCATAAAGAATGAGCAGTTCTTC.

This clonotype has only a few counts. This chain uses TRBV6-5 with TRBJ2-2; TRBD2 aligns across 9 bases. The CDR3 has 15 amino acids. Germline V CDR1 and CDR2: MNHEY, SVGAGI. J gave up 6 bases and V 2 bases, and 4 bases lay outside the gene matches. CDR3 bases: TGTGCCAGCAGTTACGCCGGGACTAGCTCCGGGGAGCTGTTTTTT. Translation: CASSYAGTSSGELFF.

Ten or more counts support this clonotype. The chain recombines TRBV2 with TRBJ2-7; 7 positions match TRBD1. The CDR3 is 14 residues long. Germline V gene data show CDR1 as SNHLY and CDR2 as FYNNEI. Germline trimming cut 5 bases from V and 3 bases from J; bases unmatched to any gene: 7. The CDR3 protein is CASSPYRDSYEQYF. DNA for the CDR3: TGTGCCAGCAGTCCTTACCGGGACAGCTACGAGCAGTACTTC.

Of note for this clonotype: This may arise from a read error, as a much more abundant clone is one base away. The V gene is TRBV19, the J gene TRBJ2-7, with D perhaps matching TRBD1 (6 bases). Germline CDR1 and CDR2: LNHDA and SQIVND (reference sequence). This CDR3 is 13 amino acids long. In DNA, the CDR3 is TGTGCCAGTAGCTACGCGAGGGGGAACGACCAGTACTTC. Its translation is CASSYARGNDQYF.

The chain recombines TRBV5-5 with TRBJ2-3; 8 nucleotides line up with TRBD1. Germline lookup yields CDR1 SGHKS and CDR2 YYEKEE (reference sequence). The length of the CDR3 is 18 residues. V gave up 6 bases and J gave up 3 bases; unmatched junction bases: 18. Written as DNA, the CDR3 is TGTGCCAGCACCCCGATGATGTCAGGGGGCTCGGGGACAGATACGCAGTATTTT. Amino acid sequence: CASTPMMSGGSGTDTQYF.

The sample holds many counts of this clonotype. The chain has TRBV7-2 and TRBJ2-5; 11 bases are a match to TRBD2. The CDR3 is 16 residues long. Germline assignment: CDR1 SGHTA and CDR2 FQGNSA. The ends lost 1 base at V and 6 bases at J; junction bases unmatched: 7. Here the CDR3 DNA reads TGTGCCAGCAGCTTAGAACTAGCGGGAGTAGGAAAGACCCAGTACTTC. It encodes CASSLELAGVGKTQYF. Supplemented by reference TRBV7-2 and TRBJ2-5, the full variable domain reads GAGVSQSPSNKVTEKGKDVELRCDPISGHTALYWYRQSLGQGLEFLIYFQGNSAPDKSGLPSDRFSAERTGGSVSTLTIQRTQQEDSAVYLCASSLELAGVGKTQYFGPGTRLLVL.

This clonotype was observed a few times. The chain recombines TRBV30 with TRBJ1-6, with TRBD1 matching 8 bases. From germline, CDR1 is GTSNPN and CDR2 SVGIG (reference sequence). The length of the CDR3 is 16 residues. V lost 2 bases and J lost 10; bases outside the gene matches: 13. CDR3 protein: CAWSIRGRVSSSPLHF. CDR3 nucleotides: TGTGCCTGGAGTATCAGGGGGCGCGTCTCTTCCTCACCCCTCCACTTT.

This clonotype was detected only a few times. The chain joins TRBV30 to TRBJ1-6; 8 bases fit TRBD1. The CDR3 runs 17 residues. V lost 0 bases, J lost 6 bases, and 10 bases stayed unmatched. The germline CDR1 and CDR2 sequences are GTSNPN and SVGIG (reference sequence). The CDR3 spells CAWSVRGTGVPNSPLHF. In DNA form, the CDR3 reads TGTGCCTGGAGTGTCCGGGGGACAGGAGTTCCTAATTCACCCCTCCACTTT.

This clonotype was found many times. The V call is TRBV6-1, the J call TRBJ1-5, with 12 bases lining up with TRBD1. CDR3 length equals 15 residues. Trimming cost V 1 base and J 6 bases; bases outside gene matches: 1. CDR1 MNHNS and CDR2 SASEGT come from the germline V gene. Here the CDR3 DNA reads TGTGCCAGCAGTGAAGTGGGACAGGGGGCTCAGCCCCAGCATTTT. Its translation: CASSEVGQGAQPQHF.

The CDR3 loop reads CASGLVIGNEQYF. The CDR3 nucleotides are TGTGCTAGTGGTTTGGTAATCGGGAATGAGCAGTACTTC. The chain couples TRBV12-5 to TRBJ2-7; possible D gene TRBD2, 5 bases. Deletions cut 0 bases from V and 7 bases from J, with 10 bases between. The CDR3 is 13 amino acids. The germline CDR1 and CDR2 sequences are LGHNT and FRNRAP.

This clonotype was seen ten or more times. The rearrangement links TRBV6-1 to TRBJ2-1; TRBD2 agrees at 7 bases. Per germline, CDR1 MNHNS and CDR2 SASEGT. The junction had 8 bases not matched to a gene; V was cut back by 8 bases and J by 7 bases. This CDR3 contains 13 residues. CDR3 DNA sequence: TGTGCCAGCCGGGAGGCGCTTGGGAATGAGCAGTTCTTC. This translates into CASREALGNEQFF.

V usage is TRBV20-1 and J usage is TRBJ2-7, with unresolved D. Germline values: CDR1 DFQATT, CDR2 SNEGSKA (reference sequence). V was clipped by 0 bases and J by 2 bases, with 11 bases between them. This CDR3 has 14 residues. The CDR3 DNA follows: TGCAGTGCTAGAGATCTAGGCGGCGCCTACGAGCAGTACTTC. It encodes CSARDLGGAYEQYF.

This clonotype has ten or more counts. The chain links TRBV20-1 to TRBJ2-7; TRBD2 matches at 11 bases. Germline CDR1 is DFQATT and CDR2 is SNEGSKA (reference sequence). The J segment lost 7 bases and the V segment lost 6 bases, leaving 5 bases of the junction unmatched. The CDR3 consists of 12 residues. CDR3 DNA: TGCAGTGCCTGGACTAGCGGGTGGGAGCAGTACTTC. Its protein is CSAWTSGWEQYF.

This clonotype was detected ten times or more. V usage is TRBV12-3 or TRBV12-4 and J usage is TRBJ2-1; TRBD2 is a possible D gene (5 bases). Trimming shortened V by 6 bases and J by 4 bases, and 10 bases separated the two germline ends. The CDR3 runs 13 residues. The CDR3 region is CASSGLTYNEQFF. CDR3 DNA: TGTGCCAGCAGCGGACTCACTTACAATGAGCAGTTCTTC.

This clonotype was observed a handful of times. The gene calls are TRBV3-1 and TRBJ2-3, with D possibly matching TRBD2 (6 bases). V dropped 4 bases and J dropped 8 bases, with 16 bases sitting between them. Germline V gene lookup returns CDR1 LGHDT and CDR2 YNNKEL (reference sequence). The CDR3 spans 14 residues. The CDR3 here is CASSPSRGEVTQYF. For the CDR3, the DNA is TGTGCCAGCAGCCCTTCGCGCGGGGAGGTTACGCAGTATTTT.

This clonotype was recorded many times. This sequence joins TRBV5-8 and TRBJ1-1, with a tentative D call TRBD1 (6 bases). Per germline, CDR1 SGHTS and CDR2 YDEGEE. Trimming left V 4 bases short and J 6 bases short, with 13 bases between. The CDR3 length is 13 residues. The CDR3 reads CASSRRGAPEAFF. The CDR3, as DNA: TGTGCCAGCAGCCGGCGGGGGGCCCCTGAAGCTTTCTTT.

This clonotype was counted ten times or more. The V and J genes are TRBV29-1 and TRBJ2-1; 11 nucleotides match TRBD2. From germline, CDR1 is SQVTM and CDR2 ANQGSEA. The CDR3 loop spans 20 amino acids. The V segment lost 0 bases and the J segment 10 bases; nucleotides outside the gene matches: 23. This CDR3 is CSVEDIGWPELAGVRGEQFF. The CDR3 DNA reads TGCAGCGTTGAAGACATCGGGTGGCCGGAACTAGCGGGGGTCCGGGGCGAGCAGTTCTTC.

This rearrangement joins TRBV7-2 to TRBJ2-7; 7 bases match TRBD2. CDR1 SGHTA and CDR2 FQGNSA come from the germline V gene. The V and J ends lost 5 bases and 3 bases, in that order; junction bases with no gene match: 13. The CDR3 is 16 residues long. The CDR3 sequence is CASSPHAGRTLYEQYF. The CDR3 DNA is TGTGCCAGCAGCCCCCATGCCGGGAGGACTCTCTACGAGCAGTACTTC. Full variable domain (missing parts from reference TRBV7-2 and TRBJ2-7): GAGVSQSPSNKVTEKGKDVELRCDPISGHTALYWYRQSLGQGLEFLIYFQGNSAPDKSGLPSDRFSAERTGGSVSTLTIQRTQQEDSAVYLCASSPHAGRTLYEQYFGPGTRLTVT.

This clonotype was seen ten or more times. This rearrangement joins TRBV20-1 to TRBJ1-4; no clear D gene. V was cut by 6 bases and J by 0 bases, with 5 bases left in between. Germline assignment: CDR1 DFQATT and CDR2 SNEGSKA (reference sequence). The CDR3 sequence is 12 residues long. DNA of the CDR3: TGCAGTGCCCTTGCAACTAATGAAAAACTGTTTTTT. This sequence encodes CSALATNEKLFF.

This chain uses TRBV18 with TRBJ1-1, with 7 bases lining up with TRBD1. J gave up 5 bases and V 4 bases, and 7 bases lay outside the gene matches. Per germline, CDR1 KGHSH and CDR2 LQKENI. There are 14 residues in the CDR3. CDR3 in DNA: TGTGCCAGCTCACTCGACAGGGTGGGGACTGAAGCTTTCTTT. Protein product: CASSLDRVGTEAFF.

This clonotype was observed at least ten times. This chain uses TRBV20-1 with TRBJ1-2; perhaps TRBD1 as D (6 bases). In germline, CDR1 is DFQATT, CDR2 SNEGSKA (reference sequence). Trimming removed 8 bases at V and 6 bases at J, with 16 bases between. CDR3 length equals 12 residues. The CDR3 coding sequence is TGCAGTTCCGACGTGGGGGCGGATGGCTACACCTTC. Protein sequence: CSSDVGADGYTF.